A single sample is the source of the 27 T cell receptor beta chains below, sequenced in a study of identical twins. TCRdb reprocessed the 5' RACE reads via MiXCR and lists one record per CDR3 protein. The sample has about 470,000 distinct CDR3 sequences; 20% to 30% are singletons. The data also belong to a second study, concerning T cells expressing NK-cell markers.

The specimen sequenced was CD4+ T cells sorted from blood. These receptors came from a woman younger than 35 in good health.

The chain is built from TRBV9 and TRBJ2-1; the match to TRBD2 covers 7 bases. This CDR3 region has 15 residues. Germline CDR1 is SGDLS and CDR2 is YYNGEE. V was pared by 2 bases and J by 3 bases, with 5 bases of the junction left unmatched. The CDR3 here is CASSVESGVYNEQFF. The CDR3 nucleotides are TGTGCCAGCAGCGTTGAGAGCGGGGTCTACAATGAGCAGTTCTTC.

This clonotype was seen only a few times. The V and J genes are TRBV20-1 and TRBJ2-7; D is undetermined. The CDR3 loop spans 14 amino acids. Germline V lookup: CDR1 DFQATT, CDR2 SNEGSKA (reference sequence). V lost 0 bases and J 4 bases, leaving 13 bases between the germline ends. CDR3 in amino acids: CSARDVSSGYEQYF. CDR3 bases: TGCAGTGCTAGAGATGTTTCTTCCGGGTACGAGCAGTACTTC.

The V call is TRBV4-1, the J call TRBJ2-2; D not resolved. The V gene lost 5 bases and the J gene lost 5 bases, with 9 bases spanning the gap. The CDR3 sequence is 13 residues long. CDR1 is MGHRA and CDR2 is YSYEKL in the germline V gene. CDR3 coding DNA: TGCGCCAGCAGCTTTGGGATGACCGGGGAGCTGTTTTTT. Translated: CASSFGMTGELFF.

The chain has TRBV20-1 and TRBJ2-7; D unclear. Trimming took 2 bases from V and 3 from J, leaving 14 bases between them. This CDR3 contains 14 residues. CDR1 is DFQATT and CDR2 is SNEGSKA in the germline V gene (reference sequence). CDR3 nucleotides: TGCAGTGCTAGACCCCTAATGGAAAACTACGAGCAGTACTTC. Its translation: CSARPLMENYEQYF.

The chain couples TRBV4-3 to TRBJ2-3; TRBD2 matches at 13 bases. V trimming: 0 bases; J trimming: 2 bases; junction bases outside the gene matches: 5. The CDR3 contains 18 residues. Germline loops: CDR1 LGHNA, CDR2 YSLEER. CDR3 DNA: TGCGCCAGCAGCCAAGATCGGACTAGCGGGAGACCCACAGATACGCAGTATTTT. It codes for CASSQDRTSGRPTDTQYF.

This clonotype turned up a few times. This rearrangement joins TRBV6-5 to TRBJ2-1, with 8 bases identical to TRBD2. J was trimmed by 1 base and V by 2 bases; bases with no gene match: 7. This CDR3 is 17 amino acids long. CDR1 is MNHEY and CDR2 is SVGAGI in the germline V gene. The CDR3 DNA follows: TGTGCCAGCAGTTACGTCCCGACTAGCGAGTCCTACAATGAGCAGTTCTTC. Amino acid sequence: CASSYVPTSESYNEQFF.

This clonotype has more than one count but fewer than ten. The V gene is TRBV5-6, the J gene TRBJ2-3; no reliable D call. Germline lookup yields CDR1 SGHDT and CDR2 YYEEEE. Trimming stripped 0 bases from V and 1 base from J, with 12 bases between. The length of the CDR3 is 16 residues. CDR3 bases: TGTGCCAGCAGCTTGGGGCTTCTAAAGGGCACAGATACGCAGTATTTT. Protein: CASSLGLLKGTDTQYF.

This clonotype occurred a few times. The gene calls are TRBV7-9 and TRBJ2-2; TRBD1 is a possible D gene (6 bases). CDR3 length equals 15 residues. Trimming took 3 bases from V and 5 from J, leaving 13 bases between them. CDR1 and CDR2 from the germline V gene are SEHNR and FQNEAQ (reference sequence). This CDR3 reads CASSLKTGSTGELFF. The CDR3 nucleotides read TGTGCCAGCAGCTTGAAGACAGGATCAACCGGGGAGCTGTTTTTT.

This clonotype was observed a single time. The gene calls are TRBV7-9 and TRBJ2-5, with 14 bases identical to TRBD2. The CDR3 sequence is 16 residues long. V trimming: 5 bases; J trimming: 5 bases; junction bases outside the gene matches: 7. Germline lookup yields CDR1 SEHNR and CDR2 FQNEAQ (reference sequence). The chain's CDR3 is CASSIPGLAGDETQYF. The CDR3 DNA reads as TGTGCCAGCAGCATACCGGGACTAGCGGGAGACGAGACCCAGTACTTC.

CDR3 bases: TGCGCCAGCAGCTTGGGCCCTCGACAGGGGACCGGGGAGCTGTTTTTT. Residues: CASSLGPRQGTGELFF. The J gene is TRBJ2-2, the V gene TRBV5-1; 8 positions agree with TRBD1. The CDR3 is 16 amino acids. The V gene's germline CDR1 is SGHRS and CDR2 YFSETQ. V shed 0 bases and J 5 bases; nucleotides not matched to a gene: 6.

CDR3 amino acids: CASTLGGTRSNTEAFF. CDR3 nucleotide sequence: TGCGCCAGCACCTTAGGGGGAACGAGATCGAACACTGAAGCTTTCTTT. The V and J genes are TRBV4-1 and TRBJ1-1; tentative D call: TRBD1 (6 bases). Germline-derived CDR1 and CDR2 are MGHRA and YSYEKL. Trimming left V 7 bases short and J 1 base short, with 19 bases between. CDR3 length: 16 amino acids.

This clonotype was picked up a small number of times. CDR3 region: CASNPGNRVNSPLHF. Here the CDR3 DNA reads TGTGCCAGCAACCCTGGCAACAGGGTAAATTCACCCCTCCACTTT. The V call is TRBV12-3 or TRBV12-4, the J call TRBJ1-6; tentative D call: TRBD1 (6 bases). The CDR3 runs 15 residues. The ends were cut back, 7 bases at V and 7 bases at J, with 17 bases in the middle.

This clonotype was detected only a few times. The CDR3 DNA reads as TGTGCCATTGGGGTTTACTACGAGCAGTACTTC. Residues: CAIGVYYEQYF. J is TRBJ2-7 and V is TRBV10-3; D ambiguous. Trimming removed 9 bases from V and 3 bases from J, with 9 bases in between. Germline loops: CDR1 ENHRY, CDR2 SYGVKD. The CDR3 contains 11 residues.

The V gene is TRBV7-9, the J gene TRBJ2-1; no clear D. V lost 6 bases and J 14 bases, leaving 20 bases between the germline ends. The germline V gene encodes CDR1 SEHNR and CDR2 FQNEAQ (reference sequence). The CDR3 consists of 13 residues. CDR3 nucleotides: TGTGCCAGCAGTTTGGAGCTAACCTATCATGAGTTCTTC. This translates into CASSLELTYHEFF.

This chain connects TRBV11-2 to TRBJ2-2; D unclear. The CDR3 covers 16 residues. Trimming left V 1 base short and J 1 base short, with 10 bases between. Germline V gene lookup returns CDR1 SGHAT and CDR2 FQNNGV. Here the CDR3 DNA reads TGTGCCAGCAGCTTAGTGGTGGGTTTGAACACCGGGGAGCTGTTTTTT. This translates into CASSLVVGLNTGELFF.

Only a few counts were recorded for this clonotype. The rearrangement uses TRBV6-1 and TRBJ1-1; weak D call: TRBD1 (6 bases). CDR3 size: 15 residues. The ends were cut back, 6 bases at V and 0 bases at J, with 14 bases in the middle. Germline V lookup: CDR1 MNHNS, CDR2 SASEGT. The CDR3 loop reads CASSSGTNVNTEAFF. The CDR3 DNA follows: TGTGCCAGCAGCTCCGGGACAAACGTGAACACTGAAGCTTTCTTT.

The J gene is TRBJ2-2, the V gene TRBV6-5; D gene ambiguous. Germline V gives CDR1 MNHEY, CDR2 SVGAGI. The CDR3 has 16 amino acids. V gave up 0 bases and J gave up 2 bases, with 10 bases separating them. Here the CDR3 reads CASSYSISSNTGELFF. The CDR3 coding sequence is TGTGCCAGCAGTTACTCGATTTCTAGTAACACCGGGGAGCTGTTTTTT.

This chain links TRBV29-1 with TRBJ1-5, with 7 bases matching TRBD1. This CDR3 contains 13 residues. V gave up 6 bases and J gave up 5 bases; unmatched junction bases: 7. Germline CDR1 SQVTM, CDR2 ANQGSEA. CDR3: CSVAEQGYQPQHF. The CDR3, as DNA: TGCAGCGTCGCCGAACAGGGGTATCAGCCCCAGCATTTT.

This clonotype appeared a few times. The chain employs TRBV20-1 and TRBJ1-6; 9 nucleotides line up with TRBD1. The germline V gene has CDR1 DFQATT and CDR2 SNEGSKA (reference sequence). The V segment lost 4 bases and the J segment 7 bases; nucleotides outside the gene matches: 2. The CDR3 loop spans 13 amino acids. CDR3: CSATQGANSPLHF. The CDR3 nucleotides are TGCAGTGCTACACAGGGGGCAAATTCACCCCTCCACTTT.

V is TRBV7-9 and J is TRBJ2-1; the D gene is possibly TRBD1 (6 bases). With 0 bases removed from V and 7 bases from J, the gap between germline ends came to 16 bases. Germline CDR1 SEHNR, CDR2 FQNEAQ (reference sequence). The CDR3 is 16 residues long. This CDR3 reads CASSLALTTDRNEQFF. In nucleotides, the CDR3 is TGTGCCAGCAGCTTAGCCCTAACAACAGACAGGAATGAGCAGTTCTTC. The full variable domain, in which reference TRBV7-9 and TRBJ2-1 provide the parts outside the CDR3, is DTGVSQNPRHKITKRGQNVTFRCDPISEHNRLYWYRQTLGQGPEFLTYFQNEAQLEKSRLLSDRFSAERPKGSFSTLEIQRTEQGDSAMYLCASSLALTTDRNEQFFGPGTRLTVL.

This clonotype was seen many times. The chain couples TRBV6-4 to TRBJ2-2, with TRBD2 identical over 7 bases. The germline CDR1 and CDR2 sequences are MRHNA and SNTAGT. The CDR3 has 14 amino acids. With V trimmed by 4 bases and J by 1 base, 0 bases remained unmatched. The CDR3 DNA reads TGTGCCAGCAGTGCGGGGGGGAACACCGGGGAGCTGTTTTTT. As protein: CASSAGGNTGELFF.

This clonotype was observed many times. CDR3 protein: CATSRSARRVGGSTDTQYF. The CDR3 DNA reads as TGTGCCACCAGCAGATCGGCCCGTCGGGTAGGGGGTAGCACAGATACGCAGTATTTT. The chain combines TRBV15 with TRBJ2-3, with a tentative D call TRBD1 (6 bases). The CDR3 runs to 19 residues. The V end was cut by 2 bases, the J end by 0 bases, with 21 bases between. Germline lookup yields CDR1 LNHNV and CDR2 YYDKDF (reference sequence).

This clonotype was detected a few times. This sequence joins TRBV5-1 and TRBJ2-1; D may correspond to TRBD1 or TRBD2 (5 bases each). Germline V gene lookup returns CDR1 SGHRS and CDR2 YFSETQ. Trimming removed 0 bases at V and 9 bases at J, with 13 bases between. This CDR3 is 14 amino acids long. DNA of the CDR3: TGCGCCAGCAGCTTGGTGGCAGGGAGCCCTGAGCAGTTCTTC. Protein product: CASSLVAGSPEQFF. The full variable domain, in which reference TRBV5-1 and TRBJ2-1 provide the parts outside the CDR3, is KAGVTQTPRYLIKTRGQQVTLSCSPISGHRSVSWYQQTPGQGLQFLFEYFSETQRNKGNFPGRFSGRQFSNSRSEMNVSTLELGDSALYLCASSLVAGSPEQFFGPGTRLTVL.

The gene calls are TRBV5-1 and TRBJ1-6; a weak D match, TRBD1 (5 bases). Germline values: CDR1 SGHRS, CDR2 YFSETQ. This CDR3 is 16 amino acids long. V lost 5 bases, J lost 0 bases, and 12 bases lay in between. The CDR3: CASSYLDSSYNSPLHF. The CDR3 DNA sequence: TGCGCCAGCAGTTACCTAGACAGCTCCTATAATTCACCCCTCCACTTT.

CDR3 sequence: CASSSRDRVGEAFF. In DNA form, the CDR3 reads TGTGCCAGCAGCAGCCGGGACAGGGTTGGGGAAGCTTTCTTT. This chain joins TRBV6-1 and TRBJ1-1, with TRBD1 matching over 9 bases. CDR3 length: 14 amino acids. Germline V gene data show CDR1 as MNHNS and CDR2 as SASEGT. V lost 6 bases, J lost 8 bases, and 10 bases stayed unmatched.

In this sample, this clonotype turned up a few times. This CDR3 is CASSVGGDWAYEQYF. DNA of the CDR3: TGTGCCAGCAGCGTAGGTGGGGATTGGGCCTACGAGCAGTACTTC. This sequence joins TRBV9 and TRBJ2-7; D is ambiguous. The V end lost 0 bases, the J end lost 2 bases, and 12 bases lay between the germline ends. In germline, CDR1 is SGDLS, CDR2 YYNGEE. The CDR3 spans 15 residues.

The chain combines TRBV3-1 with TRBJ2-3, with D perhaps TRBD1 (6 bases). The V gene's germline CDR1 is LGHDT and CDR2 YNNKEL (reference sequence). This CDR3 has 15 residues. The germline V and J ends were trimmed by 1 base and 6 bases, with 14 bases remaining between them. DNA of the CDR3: TGTGCCAGCAGCCAAGGAAGAACAGGGCCGGATACGCAGTATTTT. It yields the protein CASSQGRTGPDTQYF.